This T cell receptor (beta chain) was sequenced for a study of OX40 agonist ivuxolimab in advanced cancers. Study-wide results and limits: Expanded peripheral T cell antigen specificity was not determined.

The ends were cut back, 3 bases at V and 13 bases at J, with 18 bases in the middle. CDR1 and CDR2 (germline): LNHDA, SQIVND (reference sequence). CDR3 size: 13 residues. In the case of this clone: The antigen remains undetermined.

Repertoires were generated with immunoSEQ multiplex PCR, while TCRdb's copy carries only in-frame clones and drops some. The sample lists over 14,000 clones, roughly three quarters occurring once. The chain uses TRBV19 and TRBJ1-2; D is possibly TRBD1 (6 bases). The receptor was derived from an adult with an advanced solid tumor such as melanoma, head and neck, liver or kidney cancer. The material sequenced was CD4+ or CD8+ T cells sorted from blood, taken in a trial of the OX40 agonist ivuxolimab. Here the CDR3 DNA reads TGTGCCAGTAGTATCTCGGACAGCTTATTGTTCACCTTC. Translating it yields CASSISDSLLFTF.